Sequencing of this T cell receptor beta chain was carried out in a study of T cells in Graves' hyperthyroidism and ophthalmopathy. The study's findings and limits: Before onset, ophthalmopathy was predicted by the model a median roughly 6.8 months earlier. A 13 V-J model separated ophthalmopathy from stable hyperthyroidism.

In the case of this clonotype: Its antigen is undetermined.

V was clipped by 3 bases and J by 8 bases, with 16 bases between them. This CDR3 has 14 amino acids. Germline CDR1 LNHDA, CDR2 SQIVND (reference sequence). Amplified TCR beta CDR3 regions came from RNA transcripts. A first-round RT-PCR of the TCR CDR3 used the HTBI primer set. Via MiXCR, TCRdb re-called the multiplex PCR reads, giving one row per CDR3 protein. The table shows fewer than 450,000 distinct CDR3 sequences, with about 18% occurring only once. The sample was blood. The receptor's source is a man younger than 35 with Graves' ophthalmopathy. The chain links TRBV19 to TRBJ1-1; the D is unclear. The DNA for the CDR3 is TGTGCCAGTAGTATTGATGTGGAGGTGCCCGAAGCTTTCTTT. Translation: CASSIDVEVPEAFF. Full variable domain (missing parts from reference TRBV19 and TRBJ1-1): DGGITQSPKYLFRKEGQNVTLSCEQNLNHDAMYWYRQDPGQGLRLIYYSQIVNDFQKGDIAEGYSVSREKKESFPLTVTSAQKNPTAFYLCASSIDVEVPEAFFGQGTRLTVV.